This TCR beta chain was sequenced in a study of T cell responses to AZD1222 COVID-19 vaccine. Study-level points and caveats: Distributed over spike, vaccine-associated CD4 TCRs predominated at 160-218 and 743-854. Only after the peak T cell response were repertoires sampled. Only a handful of AZD1222 recipients, more than 5 in all, had baseline seropositivity.

On this clone itself: Its target is unknown.

This CDR3 is 14 amino acids long. Looked up from germline, CDR1 is ENHRY and CDR2 is SYGVKD. V dropped 0 bases and J dropped 15 bases, with 18 bases sitting between them. Using immunoSEQ multiplex PCR, the repertoire was profiled, and TCRdb retains in-frame clones only, with some absent. The repertoire holds approximately 160,000 clones, with 80% to 95% as singletons. This TCR was sampled from an adult in good health. The material sequenced was peripheral blood, taken on day 0 of AZD1222 vaccination. The chain carries TRBV10-3 and TRBJ2-1, with D perhaps TRBD2 (6 bases). The CDR3 region is CAISESTHNQEGFF. The DNA of the CDR3 is TGTGCCATCAGTGAGTCAACCCACAATCAGGAGGGGTTCTTC.